Listed here are 6 T cell receptor beta chains from one sample, sequenced in a study of long-term antiretroviral therapy in people with HIV. Researchers report immunoSEQ v3.0 was run at survey level. The data were produced by immunoSEQ multiplex PCR, yet TCRdb's version contains in-frame clones alone and is incomplete. The sample records about 31,000 clones, roughly three quarters being singletons. The input for sequencing was unsorted PBMCs, taken 1.9 years after starting antiretroviral therapy. These receptor sequences come from a man aged 18 to 30 with HIV.

The V gene is TRBV7-2, the J gene TRBJ2-7, with 9 bases that match TRBD1. This CDR3 has 15 residues. Germline V gene sequence: CDR1 SGHTA, CDR2 FQGNSA. J lost 7 bases, V lost 4 bases, and 11 bases had no gene match. This chain's CDR3 is CASSYSRDRVGEQYF. As DNA, the CDR3 is TGTGCCAGCAGCTACTCCCGGGACAGGGTTGGGGAGCAGTACTTC.

This chain links TRBV4-2 with TRBJ2-1, with 14 bases identical to TRBD2. The CDR3 totals 15 residues. J lost 7 bases, V lost 4 bases, and 3 bases had no gene match. Germline-derived CDR1 and CDR2 are LGHNA and YNFKEQ. Here the CDR3 reads CASSRGLAGGNEQFF. CDR3 bases: TGTGCCAGCAGCCGCGGACTAGCGGGGGGAAATGAGCAGTTCTTC.

This clone was observed once. V usage is TRBV19 and J usage is TRBJ2-3, with D uncertain. The length of the CDR3 is 14 residues. V was clipped by 8 bases and J by 7 bases, with 19 bases between them. CDR1 LNHDA and CDR2 SQIVND come from the germline V gene (reference sequence). CDR3 sequence: CASGEWDDTNTQYF. The CDR3 DNA sequence: TGTGCCAGTGGAGAGTGGGATGATACGAATACGCAGTATTTT.

The chain is built from TRBV5-1 and TRBJ1-2; D is ambiguous. The germline V and J ends were trimmed by 3 bases and 3 bases, with 21 bases remaining between them. This CDR3 comprises 17 residues. The germline V gene encodes CDR1 SGHRS and CDR2 YFSETQ. CDR3 loop: CASSSKTATMDYYGYTF. The CDR3 DNA sequence: TGCGCCAGCAGCTCTAAAACGGCAACAATGGATTACTATGGCTACACCTTC.

The chain is built from TRBV6-4 and TRBJ2-7, with no clear D. The germline V and J ends were trimmed by 0 bases and 10 bases, with 16 bases remaining between them. This CDR3 contains 14 residues. The V gene's germline CDR1 is MRHNA and CDR2 SNTAGT. The CDR3 nucleotides are TGTGCCAGCAGTGACTCGAAGACCCTTAGGCAACAGTACGTC. Protein product: CASSDSKTLRQQYV.

The chain combines TRBV2 with TRBJ2-1, with D unclear. Germline V gene sequence: CDR1 SNHLY, CDR2 FYNNEI. The V and J ends lost 4 bases and 6 bases respectively, with 7 bases between them. The CDR3 spans 12 residues. CDR3 DNA: TGTGCCAGCAGTGTTTTCCTCAATGAGCAGTTCTTC. It encodes CASSVFLNEQFF.